The rows below give T cell receptor beta chains drawn from one sample of a study of blood T cell repertoires in COVID-19. Profiled with immunoSEQ multiplex PCR; TCRdb holds only in-frame clones, not every one. The sample has approximately 430,000 clones, 86% seen once. Sequenced sample: peripheral blood. Receptors originate from a woman younger than 45 with active or convalescent COVID-19. Each CDR3 is given with its conserved first and last residue. Each record gives: clone size, V gene, J gene, D gene, CDR3 DNA, CDR3 protein. The D gene is left open where the match is weak. Size is stated for part of the rows, as once, few or many counts, or as a class when the clone is expanded.

.	TRBV5-6	TRBJ1-2	.	TGTGCCAGCAGCCGACAGGTTCCTAGTGGCTACACCTTC	CASSRQVPSGYTF
.	TRBV4-1	TRBJ2-3	.	TGCGCCAGCAGCCACCAGGGGTCAGATACGCAGTATTTT	CASSHQGSDTQYF
.	TRBV6-1	TRBJ1-2	.	TGTGCCAGCAGTGGACTCCCCCCAGGGAAACGAAACTATGGCTACACCTTC	CASSGLPPGKRNYGYTF
.	TRBV5-4	TRBJ2-1	TRBD2	TGTGCCAGCAGCTCCCTTGCGGGGGACTCCTACAATGAGCAGTTCTTC	CASSSLAGDSYNEQFF
.	TRBV12-5	TRBJ1-4	.	TGTGCTAGTGGTCCCCAGGGAACTAATGAAAAACTGTTTTTT	CASGPQGTNEKLFF
.	TRBV5-6	TRBJ2-3	TRBD1	TGTGCCAGCAGCTTGGTAGGGGGCCCCCTCGCTATCACAGATACGCAGTATTTT	CASSLVGGPLAITDTQYF
.	TRBV5-1	TRBJ2-7	TRBD2	TGCGCCAGCAGCCCGGGACTAGCGCGTACCTACGAGCAGTACTTC	CASSPGLARTYEQYF
.	TRBV7-9	TRBJ2-2	.	TGTGCCAGCAGCTTAGGTTACGGGGAGCTGTTTTTT	CASSLGYGELFF
.	TRBV1	TRBJ2-1	.	TGCACCAGCAGGACGACTAAGAGCGGGCTCTACAATGAGCAGTTCTTC	CTSRTTKSGLYNEQFF
.	TRBV6-5	TRBJ1-1	.	TGTGCCAGCAGTTATTACCAGGGGTGGGGGAACACTGAAGCTTTCTTT	CASSYYQGWGNTEAFF
few	TRBV4-1	TRBJ2-1	.	TGCGCCAGCAGTCCAGCGAGCTCCTACAATGAGCAGTTCTTC	CASSPASSYNEQFF
many	TRBV5-1	TRBJ2-2	.	TGCGCCAGCAGCTCGGGTAGTAGTTTCTCGGCCGGGGAGCTGTTTTTT	CASSSGSSFSAGELFF
.	TRBV5-1	TRBJ2-2	TRBD1	TGCGCCAGCAGCTTCGACAGGGTAACCGGGGAGCTGTTTTTT	CASSFDRVTGELFF
.	TRBV6-5	TRBJ1-5	.	TGTGCCAGCAGCCCCGGGGATAGCAATCAGCCCCAGCATTTT	CASSPGDSNQPQHF
.	TRBV2	TRBJ1-4	TRBD1	TGTGCCAGCAGTCCGGGACAGCCTAATGAAAAACTGTTTTTT	CASSPGQPNEKLFF
.	TRBV4-1	TRBJ1-4	TRBD1	TGCGCCAGCAGCCAAGATCCGGACAGGGACGAAAAACTGTTTTTT	CASSQDPDRDEKLFF
.	TRBV2	TRBJ2-7	TRBD1	TGTGCCAGCAGACTAAACAGGGGGCGGTGGTACGAGCAGTACTTC	CASRLNRGRWYEQYF
.	TRBV12-5	TRBJ1-3	.	TGTGCTAGTGAACCGGGGGGCCCTGGAAACACCATATATTTT	CASEPGGPGNTIYF
.	TRBV29-1	TRBJ1-2	TRBD1	TGCAGCGTGGACAGGGGGGTCTATGGCTACACCTTC	CSVDRGVYGYTF
.	TRBV12-3/TRBV12-4	TRBJ1-1	.	TGTGCCAGCAGTTTGGAAAGCGCAGCTGAAGCTTTCTTT	CASSLESAAEAFF
.	TRBV5-1	TRBJ1-4	.	TGCGCCAGCAGCTTGGAACCCCCAGGGCCGGGCGTGAATGAAAAACTGTTTTTT	CASSLEPPGPGVNEKLFF
once	TRBV25-1	TRBJ2-1	.	TGTGCCAGCAGCCCTTTGGCGGACAATGAGCAGTTCTTC	CASSPLADNEQFF
.	TRBV10-2	TRBJ1-1	.	TGCGCCAGCAGTGTAGCAGGGAACCTTGAAGCTTTCTTT	CASSVAGNLEAFF
.	TRBV6-5	TRBJ2-2	TRBD1	TGTGCCAGCAGAGGGACAGCTAACACCGGGGAGCTGTTTTTT	CASRGTANTGELFF
once	TRBV25-1	TRBJ1-1	TRBD1	TGTGCCAGCAGTGGACAGGGGGTGAACACTGAAGCTTTCTTT	CASSGQGVNTEAFF
.	TRBV2	TRBJ1-1	.	TGTGCCAGCAGGATAGAGCTCACTGAAGCTTTCTTT	CASRIELTEAFF
.	TRBV10-3	TRBJ1-4	.	TGTGCCATCAGTGAGTCGATGGGGGGGTCTACTAATGAAAAACTGTTTTTT	CAISESMGGSTNEKLFF
.	TRBV7-9	TRBJ2-1	.	TGTGCCAGCAGCCCCCATTGCGTGGACAATGAGCAGTTCTTC	CASSPHCVDNEQFF
.	TRBV5-1	TRBJ2-1	TRBD1	TGCGCCAGCAGCCGAGGTACAGGGGACAATGAGCAGTTCTTC	CASSRGTGDNEQFF
once	TRBV7-6	TRBJ2-3	.	TGTGCCAGCAGCTTAGAGACAAAATACACAGATACGCAGTATTTT	CASSLETKYTDTQYF
few	TRBV6-5	TRBJ2-7	TRBD1	TGTGCCAGCAGTTCCACTAACAGGGGATCCTACGAGCAGTACTTC	CASSSTNRGSYEQYF
once	TRBV6-2/TRBV6-3	TRBJ2-4	.	TGTGCCAGCAGCCCTCTCCAGGGGATCATAGCCAAAAACATTCAGTACTTC	CASSPLQGIIAKNIQYF
.	TRBV27	TRBJ2-3	.	TGTGCCAGCAGCAAACGGGACATCGGGTCAGATACGCAGTATTTT	CASSKRDIGSDTQYF
.	TRBV11-2	TRBJ1-1	TRBD1	TGTGCCAGCAGGCAGGGGGCTGAAGCTTTCTTT	CASRQGAEAFF
.	TRBV6-1	TRBJ2-2	TRBD2	TGTGCCAGCAGTGAGCGGGGGAGGAGCAGGAACACCGGGGAGCTGTTTTTT	CASSERGRSRNTGELFF
.	TRBV11-2	TRBJ2-3	.	TGTGCCAGCAGCCCACCGGTGGGGGCGAGGGGTAGCACAGATACGCAGTATTTT	CASSPPVGARGSTDTQYF
.	TRBV5-1	TRBJ2-1	.	TGCGCCAGCAGCTCCGGAATGACAGAGTACAATGAGCAGTTCTTC	CASSSGMTEYNEQFF
.	TRBV5-1	TRBJ1-5	TRBD1	TGCGCCAGCAGCTTGGGACAGGGGACTAATCAGCCCCAGCATTTT	CASSLGQGTNQPQHF
.	TRBV25-1	TRBJ2-5	.	TGTGCCAGCAGTGTACTCAGGGGAGGGGAGACCCAGTACTTC	CASSVLRGGETQYF
.	TRBV29-1	TRBJ2-1	TRBD1	TGCAGCGTTGAAGATGGACAGGGAGATCACTTTTCCTACAATGAGCAGTTCTTC	CSVEDGQGDHFSYNEQFF
.	TRBV19	TRBJ2-7	.	TGTGCCAGTAGTACTTCACAGGGTTACGAGCAGTACTTC	CASSTSQGYEQYF
.	TRBV10-3	TRBJ2-7	TRBD2	TGTGCCATCAGTGAGCTCGGGGGGGGCTACGAGCAGTACTTC	CAISELGGGYEQYF
.	TRBV19	TRBJ2-7	TRBD1	TGTGCCAGTAGTGGACAGGGGTACGAGCAGTACTTC	CASSGQGYEQYF
.	TRBV4-1	TRBJ2-1	.	TGCGCCAGCAGCCAACAAACTAGTTACAATGAGCAGTTCTTC	CASSQQTSYNEQFF
.	TRBV5-1	TRBJ1-1	.	TGCGCCAGCAGCGGTGAGACTGAAGCTTTCTTT	CASSGETEAFF
.	TRBV27	TRBJ2-7	.	TGTGCCAGCAGTTTATCAGGGACTCGGGCGGGGTACGAGCAGTACTTC	CASSLSGTRAGYEQYF
.	TRBV19	TRBJ2-1	.	TGTGCCAGTAGTATGCGGAAGGGGGACAATGAGCAGTTCTTC	CASSMRKGDNEQFF
.	TRBV4-2	TRBJ1-5	TRBD1	TGTGCCAGCAGCCAAGATCTGGGGGCAGGGGGTCAGCCCCAGCATTTT	CASSQDLGAGGQPQHF
.	TRBV12-3/TRBV12-4	TRBJ1-2	.	TGTGCCAGCGGGGCAGGGATAGTCTATGGCTACACCTTC	CASGAGIVYGYTF
.	TRBV5-1	TRBJ2-3	.	TGCGCCAGCAGCTTGGCCAGCGGGTCCACAGATACGCAGTATTTT	CASSLASGSTDTQYF
.	TRBV7-7	TRBJ2-1	.	TGTGCCAGCAGCGTATCTAGTTACTCCTACAATGAGCAGTTCTTC	CASSVSSYSYNEQFF
.	TRBV6-5	TRBJ1-1	TRBD1	TGTGCCAGCCCGGGACAGGGTATCACTGAAGCTTTCTTT	CASPGQGITEAFF
once	TRBV28	TRBJ2-2	.	TGTGCCAGCAGTTTTGGACTTGACACCGGGGAGCTGTTTTTT	CASSFGLDTGELFF
.	TRBV2	TRBJ1-5	.	TGTGCCAGCAGTGAAAGGAGTTTCGGCAATCAGCCCCAGCATTTT	CASSERSFGNQPQHF
.	TRBV10-3	TRBJ1-5	.	TGTGCCATCAGTGAGTCCCGGAGCAATCAGCCCCAGCATTTT	CAISESRSNQPQHF
.	TRBV28	TRBJ1-1	.	TGTGCCAGCAGTTCCGGACAGATCATGAACACTGAAGCTTTCTTT	CASSSGQIMNTEAFF
.	TRBV5-6	TRBJ1-1	.	TGTGCCAGCAGCTTGGCGGTCGCGAGCGCCAATGAGAACACTGAAGCTTTCTTT	CASSLAVASANENTEAFF